This T cell receptor (beta chain) is from a study of cytotoxic CD8 clonotypes in ibrutinib-treated CLL. The germline CDR1 and CDR2 sequences are SGHRS and YFSETQ. The CDR3 covers 13 residues. Between the trimmed V and J ends, which lost 0 bases and 7 bases, there was a span of 11 bases. Only a few counts were recorded for this clone. Antigen unknown. The table came from immunoSEQ multiplex PCR; TCRdb's copy has only in-frame clones and leaves some out. This table has about 74,000 clones, around 80% appearing once. Points from the study as a whole: Sample timing was unmatched between remission and later-progressing patients; lymph nodes unstudied.

The TCR sequence derives from a human donor with chronic lymphocytic leukemia. Sequencing was performed on PBMCs, taken at disease progression, from a patient treated with ibrutinib. The chain joins TRBV5-1 to TRBJ2-7; D gene unclear. CDR3 DNA sequence: TGCGCCAGCAGCTTGGTTCCATACGGTGAGCAGTACTTC. Encoded protein: CASSLVPYGEQYF.